This note documents a single T cell receptor beta chain sequence. The target antigen is unknown. The sample is drawn from a study of shared clonotypes between healthy human individuals. Turning to the study itself: Three plates were used per donor for CD4 naive, three for CD4 memory, two for CD8 naive and one for CD8 memory.

Study-wide results and limits: With few donors, the genetic and exposure-history diversity represented was limited.

The CDR3 consists of 19 residues. V shed 0 bases and J 7 bases; nucleotides not matched to a gene: 13. The donors, healthy adults who were HIV-negative, had experienced no recent acute infections or vaccinations. Per the original data handling: Junction-only sequences without quality scores were provided by ImmunoSEQ, so filtering was different. The data were produced by immunoSEQ multiplex PCR, yet TCRdb's version contains in-frame clones alone and is incomplete. Clone size and the V and J calls come from that table; the DNA yielded D and trimming. The table lists millions of clones, 90% to 95% of them singletons, with roughly 0.13% in the top ten.

The genes are TRBV6-7 and TRBJ2-2, with 11 bases identical to TRBD2. TRBV6-7 is designated an ORF whose function remains uncertain. This receptor was taken from a man between 18 and 29 years old in good health. The sequenced material came from naive CD4+ T cells sorted from blood. Subset meaning: CD45RA+ positively selected. CDR3 nucleotides: TGTGCCAGCAGTTACTCTGGACTAGCGGGTCGTATGTCCAGCGGGGAGCTGTTTTTT. Protein sequence: CASSYSGLAGRMSSGELFF.